The rows below give T cell receptor beta chains drawn from one sample of a study of metastatic and nonmetastatic thyroid tumors. TCRdb ran MiXCR on the PCR reads. The table includes 15,000 to 20,000 clones, 30% to 40% detected once. The sequenced material came from tumor tissue. The receptors were sampled from a male donor with papillary thyroid cancer or a benign thyroid nodule (not recorded which). Some clones in this sample may be carry-over from other donors' samples. The CDR3 runs from the conserved cysteine through the conserved F or W. Fields, in order: clone size, D gene, V gene, J gene, CDR3 protein, CDR3 DNA. The D gene is left open where the match is weak. Clone sizes are given selectively: once, few, many, or a class where the clone is expanded.

size: medium-sized; D: TRBD1; V: TRBV6-1; J: TRBJ2-2; CDR3: CASRVTGNNGELFF; DNA: TGTGCCAGCAGGGTGACAGGGAACAACGGGGAGCTGTTTTTT
size: NA; D: NA; V: TRBV6-1; J: TRBJ2-3; CDR3: CGASPRRGSDTQYF; DNA: TGTGGCGCATCGCCGCGGAGAGGGTCAGATACGCAGTATTTT
size: NA; D: TRBD1; V: TRBV20-1; J: TRBJ2-7; CDR3: CSAGPGQGSSTEEYF; DNA: TGCAGTGCCGGTCCGGGACAGGGGTCCTCCACCGAGGAGTACTTC
size: NA; D: NA; V: TRBV6-1; J: TRBJ2-7; CDR3: CASRHGGWEQYF; DNA: TGTGCCAGCAGACACGGGGGATGGGAGCAGTACTTC
size: few; D: TRBD1; V: TRBV6-1; J: TRBJ1-2; CDR3: CASSEVTQGISGYTF; DNA: TGTGCCAGCAGTGAAGTCACACAGGGGATAAGTGGCTACACCTTC
size: NA; D: NA; V: TRBV13; J: TRBJ2-2; CDR3: CASQFGQDTGELFF; DNA: TGTGCCAGCCAATTCGGGCAGGACACCGGGGAGCTGTTTTTT
size: NA; D: TRBD2; V: TRBV20-1; J: TRBJ2-7; CDR3: CSARLAGQYEQYF; DNA: TGCAGTGCAAGACTAGCGGGACAATACGAGCAGTACTTC
size: NA; D: NA; V: TRBV19; J: TRBJ2-1; CDR3: CASSIGGRASYNEQSF; DNA: TGTGCCAGTAGTATCGGAGGTAGGGCCTCCTACAATGAGCAGTCCTTC
size: NA; D: NA; V: TRBV7-2; J: TRBJ2-1; CDR3: CASSLATGALDEQFF; DNA: TGTGCCAGCAGCTTAGCAACGGGAGCCCTCGATGAGCAGTTCTTC
size: NA; D: NA; V: TRBV7-9; J: TRBJ2-7; CDR3: CASSLLGRLLYEQYF; DNA: TGTGCCAGCAGCTTATTAGGACGGCTCCTCTACGAGCAGTACTTC